Sequencing of this TCR beta chain was carried out in a study of blood T cell repertoires in COVID-19. Study summary: Researchers got acute and convalescent COVID-19 samples from the United States, Italy and Spain. The analysed material was cDNA or gDNA that came from T cells, B-cell-depleted T cells, or PBMCs.

Original processing notes: Amplification from reference gene primers served as the basis for estimated nucleated cell counts. Assay used: immunoSEQ multiplex PCR; TCRdb lists only in-frame clones, some missing. The DNA gave D and trimming, while V, J and clone size come from that table. Of about 240,000 clones listed, about 79% are singletons. CDR3 length: 15 amino acids. Germline CDR1 SGHTA, CDR2 FQGTGA. V shed 6 bases and J shed 4 bases, with 16 bases lying between them. The chain is built from TRBV7-3 and TRBJ2-1; TRBD2 might be the D (5 bases). Sequencing was performed on peripheral blood. This TCR came from a woman aged 80 or older with acute or convalescent COVID-19. The CDR3 sequence: CASSPQGGHYNEQFF. The CDR3 region has the DNA TGTGCCAGCAGTCCCCAAGGAGGCCATTACAATGAGCAGTTCTTC.